This T cell receptor beta chain appears in the sequencing data of a study of PD-L1 blockade in urothelial cancer. The overall study: From 0 to 3 prior chemotherapy regimens had been given to the patients.

Time point indicated: peripheral blood 6 weeks after treatment start. The CDR3 has 15 amino acids. The trim removed 8 bases at V and 4 bases at J, leaving 10 bases unmatched. Germline loops: CDR1 SNHLY, CDR2 FYNNEI. The protocol was immunoSEQ multiplex PCR, while the TCRdb copy is restricted to in-frame clones and leaves out a portion. This table holds about 35,000 clones, roughly 84% found once. This specimen consisted of PBMCs, obtained around atezolizumab (anti-PD-L1) treatment. The chain couples TRBV2 to TRBJ1-5; 8 bases match TRBD1. This sequence was found in a middle-aged man with urothelial cancer. Written as DNA, the CDR3 is TGTGCCAGCGGGAAGGACAGGGCGGGTAATCAGCCCCAGCATTTT. Translating it yields CASGKDRAGNQPQHF.